Following are 22 T cell receptor beta chains from one sample sequenced in a study of T cell repertoires in cytomegalovirus infection. Each CDR3 protein gets one entry after TCRdb re-called the reads with MiXCR. The sample has more than 650,000 distinct CDR3 sequences; 35% to 45% are singletons. Sample: PBMCs. These receptors originate from a human donor in good health (CMV status not recorded). Some clones in this sample may be carry-over from other donors' samples.

The chain links TRBV12-3 or TRBV12-4 to TRBJ1-1, with D hard to call. V was pared by 5 bases and J by 0 bases, with 22 bases between. This CDR3 has 18 amino acids. The CDR3 is CASSPGSRATLLNTEAFF. CDR3 DNA sequence: TGTGCCAGCAGTCCTGGGAGCCGGGCCACCCTTTTGAACACTGAAGCTTTCTTT.

The chain joins TRBV10-3 to TRBJ2-5; 7 bases are a match to TRBD2. Germline V gene sequence: CDR1 ENHRY, CDR2 SYGVKD. This CDR3 is built from 15 residues. With 0 bases clipped from V and 1 base from J, the junction kept 2 bases outside the gene matches. The CDR3 nucleotides are TGTGCCATCAGTGAGTCTGGGAGGGGCCAAGAGACCCAGTACTTC. It translates to CAISESGRGQETQYF.

The rearrangement joins TRBV4-1 to TRBJ2-5, with 10 bases aligning to TRBD1. Germline loops: CDR1 MGHRA, CDR2 YSYEKL. The V segment lost 4 bases and the J segment 3 bases; nucleotides outside the gene matches: 8. This CDR3 region has 16 residues. CDR3 bases: TGCGCCAGCAGCCTAGACAGGGGGCTTCTAAAAGAGACCCAGTACTTC. Translation: CASSLDRGLLKETQYF.

About this clonotype: No conserved phenylalanine or tryptophan ends this CDR3, so it is likely a read error. This chain connects TRBV14 to TRBJ2-1, with D unresolved. CDR1 SGHDN and CDR2 FVKESK come from the germline V gene. V lost 1 base and J 10 bases, leaving 11 bases between the germline ends. The CDR3 extends over 13 amino acids. CDR3 in amino acids: CASSQGFTREQFL. CDR3 bases: TGTGCCAGCAGCCAAGGATTCACGAGGGAGCAGTTCTTA.

The table lists this clonotype with a few counts. The chain is built from TRBV2 and TRBJ1-6; D is unresolved. This CDR3 contains 13 residues. Trimming stripped 10 bases from V and 3 bases from J, with 10 bases between. CDR1 SNHLY and CDR2 FYNNEI come from the germline V gene. The DNA of the CDR3 is TGTGCCACCGCAGCTAACTATAATTCACCCCTCCACTTT. It specifies CATAANYNSPLHF.

The chain carries TRBV19 and TRBJ1-1, with 9 bases identical to TRBD1. CDR1 is LNHDA and CDR2 is SQIVND in the germline V gene (reference sequence). V was clipped by 6 bases and J by 0 bases; unmatched bases: 11. The CDR3 loop spans 17 amino acids. CDR3 nucleotides: TGTGCCAGTAGCTCCGGGACAGGGATATTTCTGAACACTGAAGCTTTCTTT. It specifies CASSSGTGIFLNTEAFF.

The sample holds a few counts of this clonotype. For the CDR3, the DNA is TGTGCCAGCAGTTTCAGGAGCACCCGAAGGTCCTACGAGCAGTACTTC. Protein sequence: CASSFRSTRRSYEQYF. The genes are TRBV12-3 or TRBV12-4 and TRBJ2-7; D uncertain. The CDR3 loop spans 16 amino acids. The ends were cut back, 3 bases at V and 1 base at J, with 16 bases in the middle.

Of note for this clonotype: A much larger clone lies one base from this, so it may be a read error. The rearrangement links TRBV19 to TRBJ1-1; D uncertain. Germline CDR1 and CDR2: LNHDA and SQIVND (reference sequence). The CDR3 runs to 14 residues. CDR3 coding DNA: TGTGCCAGTAGTCCCGCCGCGTTGAACAATGAAGCTTTCTTT. This codes for CASSPAALNNEAFF.

The chain couples TRBV19 to TRBJ1-1; TRBD1 is a possible D gene (6 bases). In germline, CDR1 is LNHDA, CDR2 SQIVND (reference sequence). The CDR3 consists of 15 residues. Trimming pared 9 bases from V and 2 bases from J, leaving 19 bases between. The CDR3 protein is CASQRGTQANTEAFF. CDR3 sequence (DNA): TGTGCCAGCCAGAGGGGGACACAAGCAAACACTGAAGCTTTCTTT.

This chain links TRBV7-2 with TRBJ1-2; D perhaps matches TRBD1 (5 bases). V shed 5 bases and J shed 6 bases, with 16 bases lying between them. The CDR3 covers 14 residues. Germline V gene lookup returns CDR1 SGHTA and CDR2 FQGNSA. The CDR3 spells CASSRRERYDGYTF. CDR3 DNA sequence: TGTGCCAGCAGCCGCAGGGAGAGATACGATGGCTACACCTTC.

A remark on this clonotype: A read error may account for a junction end that differs from germline. The gene calls are TRBV6-2 or TRBV6-3 and TRBJ1-2; possible D gene TRBD1, 5 bases. There are 15 residues in the CDR3. Germline CDR1 is MNHEY and CDR2 is SVGEGT. In nucleotides, the CDR3 is TGTGCCAGCATTTACGAGGGGCCCGTTTCCTATGGGTACACCTTC. It translates to CASIYEGPVSYGYTF.

V gene TRBV18 combines with J gene TRBJ2-5; no definite D call. V was pared by 1 base and J by 1 base, with 7 bases between. There are 14 residues in the CDR3. Per the germline V gene, CDR1 is KGHSH and CDR2 is LQKENI. The CDR3 nucleotides read TGTGCCAGCTCACCACAGGCCTTCCAAGAGACCCAGTACTTC. Translated, it gives CASSPQAFQETQYF.

The chain joins TRBV5-1 to TRBJ2-1; tentative D call: TRBD1 (5 bases). Looked up from germline, CDR1 is SGHRS and CDR2 is YFSETQ. Trimming took off 3 bases at V and 5 bases at J, with 9 bases between the two ends. This CDR3 spans 13 amino acids. The DNA of the CDR3 is TGCGCCAGCAGCTGGCAGGGAAACAATGAGCAGTTCTTC. Amino acid sequence: CASSWQGNNEQFF.

This clonotype turned up a few times. The chain employs TRBV5-1 and TRBJ1-5, with D perhaps TRBD1 (5 bases). The CDR3 is 14 amino acids. Trimming stripped 0 bases from V and 5 bases from J, with 9 bases between. Per the germline V gene, CDR1 is SGHRS and CDR2 is YFSETQ. The CDR3 sequence: CASSLEGVDQPQHF. In DNA form, the CDR3 reads TGCGCCAGCAGCTTGGAAGGGGTCGATCAGCCCCAGCATTTT.

The chain links TRBV27 to TRBJ2-7; 8 nucleotides match TRBD2. The germline CDR1 and CDR2 sequences are MNHEY and SMNVEV (reference sequence). The ends lost 8 bases at V and 1 base at J; junction bases unmatched: 4. This CDR3 contains 13 residues. Written as DNA, the CDR3 is TGTGCCAGCGTTAGCGGGGAATCCTACGAGCAGTACTTC. It translates to CASVSGESYEQYF.

This CDR3 reads CASSLSRGSRFYEQYF. As DNA, the CDR3 is TGTGCCAGCAGTTTATCGCGGGGATCGCGGTTCTACGAGCAGTACTTC. The chain employs TRBV27 and TRBJ2-7, with D perhaps matching TRBD2 (6 bases). V was clipped by 0 bases and J by 3 bases, with 15 bases between them. The CDR3 consists of 16 residues. The germline CDR1 and CDR2 sequences are MNHEY and SMNVEV (reference sequence).

As for this clonotype: With a much larger clone just one base away, this may be a read error. The gene calls are TRBV7-2 and TRBJ2-7; TRBD1 is a possible D gene (6 bases). Germline loops: CDR1 SGHTA, CDR2 FQGNSA. This CDR3 has 13 amino acids. The CDR3 loop reads CASSRRTAYAQYF. CDR3 nucleotides: TGTGCCAGCAGTCGCCGGACAGCCTACGCGCAGTACTTC.

J is TRBJ2-4 and V is TRBV2, with TRBD1 matching 10 bases. The germline V gene has CDR1 SNHLY and CDR2 FYNNEI. The trim removed 5 bases at V and 9 bases at J, leaving 13 bases unmatched. The length of the CDR3 is 16 residues. CDR3 DNA sequence: TGTGCCAGCAGTATAACTACCGGGACAGGGGACGGCATTCAGTACTTC. Its protein product is CASSITTGTGDGIQYF.

The V and J genes are TRBV12-3 or TRBV12-4 and TRBJ1-2; 8 bases map to TRBD1. The CDR3 has 13 residues. The V and J ends lost 6 bases and 8 bases, in that order; junction bases with no gene match: 8. The CDR3 DNA is TGTGCCAGCAGAGCCCAGGGGGCTCAGGGCTACACCTTC. This codes for CASRAQGAQGYTF.

This rearrangement joins TRBV12-3 or TRBV12-4 to TRBJ2-4; a weak D match, TRBD1 (5 bases). CDR3 length: 16 residues. With 5 bases removed from V and 5 bases from J, the gap between germline ends came to 19 bases. The CDR3 loop is CASSVLGASVENIQYF. CDR3 DNA: TGTGCCAGCAGTGTCCTTGGGGCATCAGTTGAAAACATTCAGTACTTC.

The chain carries TRBV30 and TRBJ1-6; D ambiguous. This CDR3 contains 13 residues. V was cut by 3 bases and J by 6 bases, with 9 bases left in between. Germline values: CDR1 GTSNPN, CDR2 SVGIG (reference sequence). The CDR3 nucleotides read TGTGCCTGGAGGAAGGACTTTAATTCACCCCTCCACTTT. It codes for CAWRKDFNSPLHF. The complete variable domain, with remaining parts taken from reference TRBV30 and TRBJ1-6, reads SQTIHQWPATLVQPVGSPLSLECTVEGTSNPNLYWYRQAAGRGLQLLFYSVGIGQISSEVPQNLSASRPQDRQFILSSKKLLLSDSGFYLCAWRKDFNSPLHFGNGTRLTVT.

There are many counts of this clonotype. The chain carries TRBV7-2 and TRBJ2-3; D not resolved. The CDR3 is made up of 14 amino acids. CDR1 and CDR2 (germline): SGHTA, FQGNSA. With 3 bases removed from V and 1 base from J, the gap between germline ends came to 8 bases. The CDR3 bases are TGTGCCAGCAGCTTCCAGGCGGGCACAGATACGCAGTATTTT. This codes for CASSFQAGTDTQYF.